These 9 T cell receptor beta chains came from one sample sequenced in a study of OX40 agonist ivuxolimab in advanced cancers. Sequencing was performed with immunoSEQ multiplex PCR; in TCRdb, only in-frame clones are kept and a portion is missing. Here the sample spans some 90,000 clones, about 90% being singletons. Here the sequenced sample was CD4+ or CD8+ T cells sorted from blood, taken in a trial of the OX40 agonist ivuxolimab. These receptors all stem from an adult with an advanced solid tumor such as melanoma, head and neck, liver or kidney cancer.

This chain links TRBV19 with TRBJ1-1; TRBD1 is a possible D gene (6 bases). Germline assignment: CDR1 LNHDA and CDR2 SQIVND (reference sequence). The CDR3 sequence is 13 residues long. Between the trimmed V and J ends, which lost 4 bases and 5 bases, there was a span of 11 bases. The CDR3 region is CASSTGARTEAFF. CDR3 DNA: TGTGCCAGTAGTACGGGGGCCCGGACTGAAGCTTTCTTT.

The chain recombines TRBV6-6 with TRBJ1-4; TRBD1 is a possible D gene (6 bases). V was pared by 8 bases and J by 0 bases, with 13 bases between. Germline loops: CDR1 MNHNY, CDR2 SVGAGI (reference sequence). The CDR3 covers 15 residues. CDR3 region: CASGPWTATNEKLFF. The CDR3 DNA is TGTGCCAGCGGGCCCTGGACAGCAACTAATGAAAAACTGTTTTTT.

The V call is TRBV6-6, the J call TRBJ2-7; tentative D call: TRBD1 (6 bases). The V end lost 8 bases, the J end lost 3 bases, and 11 bases lay between the germline ends. CDR1 is MNHNY and CDR2 is SVGAGI in the germline V gene (reference sequence). CDR3 length equals 12 residues. The DNA of the CDR3 is TGTGCCAGCCAGGGGTCCCTCTACGAGCAGTACTTC. Its protein is CASQGSLYEQYF.

The chain links TRBV11-2 to TRBJ1-3; no definite D call. The ends were cut back, 5 bases at V and 4 bases at J, with 6 bases in the middle. Germline CDR1 reads SGHAT; CDR2 reads FQNNGV. The CDR3 spans 12 residues. Here the CDR3 reads CASSRPGNTIYF. The CDR3 DNA is TGTGCCAGCAGCCGCCCGGGAAACACCATATATTTT.

The chain uses TRBV7-2 and TRBJ1-3; D ambiguous. V lost 0 bases to trimming and J lost 3 bases, with 6 bases between them. The CDR3 has 14 amino acids. Germline values: CDR1 SGHTA, CDR2 FQGNSA. The CDR3 DNA follows: TGTGCCAGCAGCTTAGCCACAGTTGGAAACACCATATATTTT. This codes for CASSLATVGNTIYF.

The chain links TRBV28 to TRBJ1-1; D ambiguous. CDR1 and CDR2 (germline): MDHEN, SYDVKM. V was clipped by 2 bases and J by 3 bases, with 4 bases between them. The CDR3 contains 12 residues. CDR3: CASSLLDTEAFF. Here the CDR3 DNA reads TGTGCCAGCAGTTTACTAGACACTGAAGCTTTCTTT.

The chain uses TRBV7-2 and TRBJ2-7; a weak D match, TRBD2 (5 bases). V was pared by 3 bases and J by 3 bases, with 18 bases between. The length of the CDR3 is 16 residues. CDR1 is SGHTA and CDR2 is FQGNSA in the germline V gene. The CDR3 coding sequence is TGTGCCAGCAGCTTTCGAGGGTTCCCCGTAGACTACGAGCAGTACTTC. Translating gives CASSFRGFPVDYEQYF.

The chain combines TRBV7-9 with TRBJ2-7, with TRBD2 as a possible D gene (5 bases). The germline V gene has CDR1 SEHNR and CDR2 FQNEAQ (reference sequence). The CDR3 length is 15 residues. With 6 bases removed from V and 0 bases from J, the gap between germline ends came to 15 bases. The CDR3 protein is CASRSLRDSSYEQYF. The DNA for the CDR3 is TGTGCCAGCAGAAGCCTCCGGGATAGCTCCTACGAGCAGTACTTC.

This clone was picked up a small number of times. The chain employs TRBV5-1 and TRBJ2-2; the D gene could be TRBD1 or TRBD2 (5 bases each). V was shortened by 4 bases and J by 2 bases, with 12 bases between the two germline ends. CDR1 is SGHRS, CDR2 YFSETQ, per germline. This CDR3 has 15 residues. The CDR3 DNA sequence: TGCGCCAGCAGCACCGGGACCACTAACACCGGGGAGCTGTTTTTT. It is translated as CASSTGTTNTGELFF. The whole variable domain, filled in from reference TRBV5-1 and TRBJ2-2, reads KAGVTQTPRYLIKTRGQQVTLSCSPISGHRSVSWYQQTPGQGLQFLFEYFSETQRNKGNFPGRFSGRQFSNSRSEMNVSTLELGDSALYLCASSTGTTNTGELFFGEGSRLTVL.